Shown below are 13 T cell receptor beta chains from a single sample sequenced in a study of blood T cells in healthy people across ages. With a J-beta primer mix and a sample-barcoded 5' primer, a second PCR ran about 6 to 11 cycles. TCRdb re-called the 5' RACE reads with MiXCR, one entry per CDR3 protein. The sample has roughly 560,000 distinct CDR3 sequences, around 24% seen once. A further study also used this sample, focusing on T cells of mothers and their children.

Sequences were obtained from blood. The receptor set was obtained from a boy aged 5-17 years in good health.

This sequence joins TRBV24-1 and TRBJ2-1, with TRBD2 matching over 10 bases. The CDR3 has 14 residues. Germline CDR1 and CDR2: KGHDR and SFDVKD. V was clipped by 10 bases and J by 5 bases; unmatched bases: 7. Written as DNA, the CDR3 is TGTGCCACAACCGGGACTAGCGAAAACAATGAGCAGTTCTTC. It encodes CATTGTSENNEQFF.

Ten or more counts support this clonotype. The chain joins TRBV11-2 to TRBJ2-5; tentative D call: TRBD1 (6 bases). Germline assignment: CDR1 SGHAT and CDR2 FQNNGV. Trimming removed 3 bases from V and 2 bases from J, with 16 bases in between. The CDR3 runs to 16 residues. The CDR3 nucleotides are TGTGCCAGCAGCTTGTATCTGGGGGCGGAACAAGAGACCCAGTACTTC. It is translated as CASSLYLGAEQETQYF. Variable domain in full (rest from reference TRBV11-2 and TRBJ2-5): EAGVAQSPRYKIIEKRQSVAFWCNPISGHATLYWYQQILGQGPKLLIQFQNNGVVDDSQLPKDRFSAERLKGVDSTLKIQPAKLEDSAVYLCASSLYLGAEQETQYFGPGTRLLVL.

The rearrangement uses TRBV11-2 and TRBJ2-1; D is possibly TRBD2 (6 bases). CDR3 length equals 14 residues. Germline CDR1 reads SGHAT; CDR2 reads FQNNGV. V gave up 1 base and J gave up 8 bases, with 12 bases separating them. The CDR3 is CASSLVTEGDEQFF. CDR3 in DNA: TGTGCCAGCAGCTTAGTGACGGAGGGCGATGAGCAGTTCTTC.

This clonotype was counted a few times. The chain employs TRBV4-2 and TRBJ2-5; D call uncertain. The assigned J gene may be wrong: the sequence end matches TRBJ2-7 better. This CDR3 is 18 amino acids long. Germline V CDR1 and CDR2: LGHNA, YNFKEQ. The CDR3 DNA reads as TGTGCCAGCAGCCAAGTTGAGCAGGAAGACTTTCCTTCCTACGAGCAGTACTTC. It is translated as CASSQVEQEDFPSYEQYF.

Comments on this clonotype: At one of its ends the junction is not consistent with the germline gene, which may arise from a read error. The V call is TRBV4-3, the J call TRBJ1-5; no clear D. The CDR3 is 13 amino acids. The germline CDR1 and CDR2 sequences are LGHNA and YSLEER. This CDR3 is CASSQATNQPQHF. The CDR3 DNA follows: TGCGCCAGCAGCCAAGCCACCAATCAGCCTCAGCATTTT.

The chain links TRBV24-1 to TRBJ2-2; the D gene could be TRBD1 or TRBD2 (5 bases each). Trimming shortened V by 9 bases and J by 7 bases, and 14 bases separated the two germline ends. Germline-derived CDR1 and CDR2 are KGHDR and SFDVKD. CDR3 length: 13 amino acids. The CDR3 DNA sequence: TGTGCCACCCGACCGGGACGGGTCGGGGAGCTGTTTTTT. Amino acids: CATRPGRVGELFF.

This clonotype was found a few times. The V call is TRBV7-9, the J call TRBJ2-7; 9 positions agree with TRBD1. In germline, CDR1 is SEHNR, CDR2 FQNEAQ (reference sequence). The CDR3 is 17 amino acids. Trimming took 5 bases from V and 1 from J; bases not matched to a gene: 12. The CDR3 reads CASSPPVGQGRSYEQYF. CDR3 coding DNA: TGTGCCAGCAGCCCCCCGGTCGGACAGGGGCGTTCCTACGAGCAGTACTTC.

A few counts support this clonotype. The V and J genes are TRBV6-2 or TRBV6-3 and TRBJ1-5; TRBD1 agrees at 7 bases. Germline CDR1 reads MNHEY; CDR2 reads SVGEGT. The CDR3 is 14 amino acids. V trimming: 5 bases; J trimming: 2 bases; junction bases outside the gene matches: 3. The CDR3: CASSVGTGNQPQHF. CDR3 in DNA: TGTGCCAGCAGTGTTGGGACAGGCAATCAGCCCCAGCATTTT.

This clonotype was observed a few times. V gene TRBV6-5 combines with J gene TRBJ2-7; TRBD2 agrees at 7 bases. Trimming cost V 2 bases and J 9 bases; bases outside gene matches: 13. Per the germline V gene, CDR1 is MNHEY and CDR2 is SVGAGI. The CDR3 covers 15 residues. The CDR3 DNA follows: TGTGCCAGCAGTTACGGGGGGACTAACTCCCAGACGCAGTACTTC. Translating gives CASSYGGTNSQTQYF.

The chain employs TRBV3-1 and TRBJ2-1; D is ambiguous. The CDR3 sequence is 16 residues long. V lost 0 bases and J 0 bases, leaving 9 bases between the germline ends. CDR1 LGHDT and CDR2 YNNKEL come from the germline V gene (reference sequence). DNA for the CDR3: TGTGCCAGCAGCCAAGACCTGTGGGGCTCCTACAATGAGCAGTTCTTC. Its protein is CASSQDLWGSYNEQFF.

The rearrangement uses TRBV5-1 and TRBJ2-1; D is ambiguous. The ends were cut back, 0 bases at V and 0 bases at J, with 10 bases in the middle. Germline CDR1 SGHRS, CDR2 YFSETQ. The CDR3 loop spans 16 amino acids. CDR3 DNA sequence: TGCGCCAGCAGCTTGGGAAGGGCCAGCTCCTACAATGAGCAGTTCTTC. This gives the protein CASSLGRASSYNEQFF.

The J gene is TRBJ2-3, the V gene TRBV2; D gene ambiguous. The CDR3 extends over 14 amino acids. Germline CDR1 SNHLY, CDR2 FYNNEI. Deletions cut 4 bases from V and 5 bases from J, with 13 bases between. The CDR3 loop is CASSVGLQGDTQYF. DNA of the CDR3: TGTGCCAGCAGTGTTGGGCTGCAAGGAGATACGCAGTATTTT.

This clonotype occurred a few times. This chain uses TRBV7-7 with TRBJ1-1; 7 nucleotides line up with TRBD1. Per the germline V gene, CDR1 is SSHAT and CDR2 is FNYEAQ (reference sequence). This CDR3 spans 16 amino acids. The CDR3 loop reads CAGSQTPGQGELEAFF. CDR3 DNA: TGTGCTGGCAGCCAAACTCCCGGGCAGGGGGAACTAGAAGCTTTCTTT.